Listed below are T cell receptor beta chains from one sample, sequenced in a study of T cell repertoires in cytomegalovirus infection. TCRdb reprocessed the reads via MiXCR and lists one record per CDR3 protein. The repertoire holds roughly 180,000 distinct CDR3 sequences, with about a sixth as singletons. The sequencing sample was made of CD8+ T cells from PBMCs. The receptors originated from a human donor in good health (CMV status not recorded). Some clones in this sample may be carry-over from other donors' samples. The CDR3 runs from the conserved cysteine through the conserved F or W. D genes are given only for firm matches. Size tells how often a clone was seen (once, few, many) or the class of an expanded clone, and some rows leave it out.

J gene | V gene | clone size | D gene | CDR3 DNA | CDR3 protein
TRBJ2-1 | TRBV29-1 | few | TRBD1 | TGCAGCGTTTCGACAGGGCTTGAGCAGTTCTTC | CSVSTGLEQFF
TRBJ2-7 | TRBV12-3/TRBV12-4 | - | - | TGTGCCAGCAGCTCCCAGGGGTCGCCCTCCTACGAGCAGTACTTC | CASSSQGSPSYEQYF
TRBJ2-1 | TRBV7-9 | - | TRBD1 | TGTGCCAGCAGACACAAAGGGGGCGAGGGCAATGAGCAGTTCTTC | CASRHKGGEGNEQFF
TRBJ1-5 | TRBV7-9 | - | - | TGTGCCAGCAGCTTATTCGGGGATCAGCCCCAGCATTTT | CASSLFGDQPQHF
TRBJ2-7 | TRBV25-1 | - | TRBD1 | TGTGCCAGCAGTGAATATATAGGGGGCAGGGAGCAGTACTTC | CASSEYIGGREQYF
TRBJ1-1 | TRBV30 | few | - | TGTGCCCTGACAGAATACACTGAAGCTTTCTTT | CALTEYTEAFF
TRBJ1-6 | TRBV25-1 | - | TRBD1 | TGTGCCTCCCAGACAGGGAGAAATTCACCCCTCCACTTT | CASQTGRNSPLHF
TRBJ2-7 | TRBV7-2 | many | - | TGTGCCAGCAGCTTAAGTGGTGGTAGCTCCTACGAGCAGTACTTC | CASSLSGGSSYEQYF
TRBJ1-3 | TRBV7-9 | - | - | TGTGCCAGCAGCCGTCTTGGGTCGACAGACTCTGGAAACACCATATATTTT | CASSRLGSTDSGNTIYF
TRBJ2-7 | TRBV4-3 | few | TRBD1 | TGCGCCAGCAGCCAAGATCCGGGGACAGGCCAATACGAGCAGTACTTC | CASSQDPGTGQYEQYF
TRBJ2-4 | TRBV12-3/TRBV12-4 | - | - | TGTGCCAGCAGTTTGCATTCGGGAAAAAACATTCAGTACTTC | CASSLHSGKNIQYF
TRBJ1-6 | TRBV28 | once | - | TGTGCCAGCAGTAACTCAGTCTATAATTCACCCCTCCACTTT | CASSNSVYNSPLHF
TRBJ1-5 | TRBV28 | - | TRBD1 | TGTGCCAGCAGTTTTGGGACAGGGTACAATCAGCCCCAGCATTTT | CASSFGTGYNQPQHF
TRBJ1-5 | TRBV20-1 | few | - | TGCAGTGCAATGGACAATAGCAATCAGCCCCAGCATTTT | CSAMDNSNQPQHF
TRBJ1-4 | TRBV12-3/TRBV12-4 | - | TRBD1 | TGTGCCAGCACCCCGGGACAGACTAATGAAAAACTGTTTTTT | CASTPGQTNEKLFF